These 26 T cell receptor beta chains were sequenced from one sample in a study of blood T cell repertoires in COVID-19. Using immunoSEQ multiplex PCR, the repertoire was profiled, and TCRdb retains in-frame clones only, with some absent. The sample shows 150,000 to 200,000 clones, around 80% of them seen only once. The sample was PBMCs or T cells enriched from blood (not recorded which). The receptors shown here come from a woman in her 50s who had recovered from COVID-19.

The rearrangement links TRBV7-2 to TRBJ1-1; D is uncertain. In germline, CDR1 is SGHTA, CDR2 FQGNSA. The V and J ends lost 0 bases and 4 bases respectively, with 9 bases between them. There are 14 residues in the CDR3. In DNA, the CDR3 is TGTGCCAGCAGCTTAGCCCGGGATAGCACTGAAGCTTTCTTT. It is translated as CASSLARDSTEAFF.

The CDR3 DNA is TGTGCCAGCTCACCATATTCCGCGGGAGCGTCAGAGACCCAGTACTTC. As protein: CASSPYSAGASETQYF. The chain combines TRBV18 with TRBJ2-5, with TRBD2 matching over 7 bases. The CDR3 loop spans 16 amino acids. CDR1 and CDR2 (germline): KGHSH, LQKENI. Unmatched junction bases numbered 10, after V lost 2 bases and J lost 4 bases.

The V gene is TRBV7-2, the J gene TRBJ1-3; TRBD1 matches 7 bases. Per germline, CDR1 SGHTA and CDR2 FQGNSA. V was pared by 8 bases and J by 4 bases, with 8 bases of the junction left unmatched. The CDR3 spans 14 residues. CDR3 bases: TGTGCCAGCGGGAGACAGGGAAAGGGAAACACCATATATTTT. Translation gives CASGRQGKGNTIYF. The complete variable domain, with remaining parts taken from reference TRBV7-2 and TRBJ1-3, reads GAGVSQSPSNKVTEKGKDVELRCDPISGHTALYWYRQSLGQGLEFLIYFQGNSAPDKSGLPSDRFSAERTGGSVSTLTIQRTQQEDSAVYLCASGRQGKGNTIYFGEGSWLTVV.

This chain links TRBV9 with TRBJ1-6, with D perhaps TRBD1 (6 bases). Trimming pared 3 bases from V and 1 base from J, leaving 11 bases between. Germline-derived CDR1 and CDR2 are SGDLS and YYNGEE. The CDR3 loop spans 16 amino acids. The chain's CDR3 is CASSAQGESYNSPLHF. The DNA of the CDR3 is TGTGCCAGCAGCGCACAGGGCGAGTCCTATAATTCACCCCTCCACTTT.

This chain uses TRBV4-3 with TRBJ1-1; 8 nucleotides agree with TRBD1. The germline V gene has CDR1 LGHNA and CDR2 YSLEER. This CDR3 region has 15 residues. With 3 bases clipped from V and 1 base from J, the junction kept 4 bases outside the gene matches. The CDR3 DNA is TGCGCCAGCAGCCAGGGACAGGCCCAGAACACTGAAGCTTTCTTT. This encodes CASSQGQAQNTEAFF.

This sequence joins TRBV7-3 and TRBJ2-3; 8 bases are shared with TRBD2. V gave up 2 bases and J gave up 3 bases; unmatched junction bases: 7. The germline V gene has CDR1 SGHTA and CDR2 FQGTGA. The CDR3 is 16 residues long. The CDR3 DNA reads as TGTGCCAGCAGCTTAGGGTCGAGCGGGAGAACAGATACGCAGTATTTT. It yields the protein CASSLGSSGRTDTQYF. The variable domain in full, completed from reference TRBV7-3 and TRBJ2-3, reads GAGVSQTPSNKVTEKGKYVELRCDPISGHTALYWYRQSLGQGPEFLIYFQGTGAADDSGLPNDRFFAVRPEGSVSTLKIQRTERGDSAVYLCASSLGSSGRTDTQYFGPGTRLTVL.

The chain links TRBV5-6 to TRBJ2-7, with D perhaps matching TRBD1 (6 bases). Germline loops: CDR1 SGHDT, CDR2 YYEEEE. This CDR3 spans 16 amino acids. V was clipped by 5 bases and J by 5 bases, with 23 bases between them. The CDR3 coding sequence is TGTGCCAGCAGTCTTCCCCAGGGGTTCCGTTCGGACGAGCAGTACTTC. Its translation is CASSLPQGFRSDEQYF.

The J gene is TRBJ1-3, the V gene TRBV27, with 9 bases fitting TRBD1. V gave up 6 bases and J gave up 2 bases; unmatched junction bases: 5. Germline V gives CDR1 MNHEY, CDR2 SMNVEV (reference sequence). The CDR3 spans 15 residues. Here the CDR3 reads CASRGRTGAGNTIYF. CDR3 nucleotide sequence: TGTGCCAGCAGGGGGCGGACAGGGGCTGGAAACACCATATATTTT.

DNA of the CDR3: TGTGCCAGCAGCCAACTACAGGGATCCCCTTCACCCCTCCACTTT. Its translation: CASSQLQGSPSPLHF. The chain couples TRBV14 to TRBJ1-6; TRBD1 is a possible D gene (6 bases). The V and J ends lost 2 bases and 9 bases respectively, with 14 bases between them. Germline loops: CDR1 SGHDN, CDR2 FVKESK. The CDR3 totals 15 residues.

CDR3 region: CASSFGSGPSGEQFF. CDR3 nucleotides: TGCGCCAGCAGCTTTGGTAGCGGACCCTCCGGAGAGCAGTTCTTC. This chain links TRBV5-1 with TRBJ2-1; tentative D call: TRBD2 (6 bases). The CDR3 runs to 15 residues. In germline, CDR1 is SGHRS, CDR2 YFSETQ. V was trimmed by 2 bases and J by 10 bases, leaving 19 bases between them.

The chain has TRBV11-3 and TRBJ2-1, with 9 positions matching TRBD2. V shed 1 base and J 0 bases; nucleotides not matched to a gene: 4. The CDR3 is made up of 17 amino acids. Germline V gene data show CDR1 as SGHNT and CDR2 as YENEEA. CDR3 sequence reads: CASSLGAGGYSYNEQFF. The CDR3 DNA follows: TGTGCCAGCAGCTTAGGAGCGGGGGGTTACTCCTACAATGAGCAGTTCTTC.

V is TRBV5-6 and J is TRBJ1-5; 8 bases agree with TRBD1. V lost 3 bases and J lost 6; bases outside the gene matches: 14. The CDR3 loop spans 17 amino acids. Germline loops: CDR1 SGHDT, CDR2 YYEEEE. The CDR3 region has the DNA TGTGCCAGCAGCTACCACGGACAGGGATTTTTCCTTCAGCCCCAGCATTTT. Protein product: CASSYHGQGFFLQPQHF.

This rearrangement joins TRBV27 to TRBJ2-5; D gene uncertain. With 0 bases removed from V and 3 bases from J, the gap between germline ends came to 5 bases. The CDR3 has 13 amino acids. CDR1 and CDR2 (germline): MNHEY, SMNVEV (reference sequence). The CDR3 sequence: CASSLSYKETQYF. CDR3 in DNA: TGTGCCAGCAGTTTATCTTACAAAGAGACCCAGTACTTC.

The gene calls are TRBV3-1 (or the pseudogene TRBV3-2) and TRBJ2-2, with D tentatively TRBD2 (6 bases). Between the trimmed V and J ends, which lost 1 base and 3 bases, there was a span of 12 bases. The V gene's germline CDR1 is LGHDT and CDR2 YNNKEL (reference sequence). The CDR3 length is 16 residues. The CDR3: CASSQGHGGYTGELFF. The CDR3 region has the DNA TGTGCCAGCAGCCAAGGACACGGGGGTTACACCGGGGAGCTGTTTTTT.

This chain connects TRBV11-2 to TRBJ2-5; TRBD2 matches at 8 bases. This CDR3 comprises 16 residues. Germline CDR1 and CDR2: SGHAT and FQNNGV. J was trimmed by 2 bases and V by 0 bases; bases with no gene match: 5. The DNA for the CDR3 is TGTGCCAGCAGCTTAGATGGCGGGGGGCCTCAAGAGACCCAGTACTTC. The encoded protein is CASSLDGGGPQETQYF.

V and J are TRBV20-1 and TRBJ2-1, with D unresolved. CDR1 is DFQATT and CDR2 is SNEGSKA in the germline V gene (reference sequence). V dropped 6 bases and J dropped 8 bases, with 11 bases sitting between them. The CDR3 is made up of 11 amino acids. The CDR3 sequence: CSAPLADEQFF. The DNA of the CDR3 is TGCAGTGCCCCACTCGCGGATGAGCAGTTCTTC.

The chain recombines TRBV7-2 with TRBJ2-1, with 7 nucleotides matching TRBD1. CDR1 SGHTA and CDR2 FQGNSA come from the germline V gene. The CDR3 has 14 amino acids. The J segment lost 8 bases and the V segment lost 1 base, leaving 5 bases of the junction unmatched. CDR3 DNA: TGTGCCAGCAGCTTAGACTTGACAGGGCATGAGCAGTTCTTC. This gives the protein CASSLDLTGHEQFF.

The sample holds one count of this clone. The sample has other DNA sequences that encode this CDR3 too. This chain connects TRBV19 to TRBJ2-1, with D tentatively TRBD1 (5 bases). V lost 2 bases and J 0 bases, leaving 8 bases between the germline ends. CDR3 length: 15 amino acids. Germline CDR1 LNHDA, CDR2 SQIVND (reference sequence). DNA of the CDR3: TGTGCCAGTAGTATACAGGGCGACTCCTACAATGAGCAGTTCTTC. Residues: CASSIQGDSYNEQFF.

The rearrangement uses TRBV3-1 (or the pseudogene TRBV3-2) and TRBJ2-5; no reliable D call. V lost 1 base and J lost 5, with 8 bases in between. The CDR3 sequence is 13 residues long. CDR1 is LGHDT, CDR2 YNNKEL, per germline (reference sequence). CDR3 nucleotide sequence: TGTGCCAGCAGCCAAGCAGATGCCGAGACCCAGTACTTC. The encoded protein is CASSQADAETQYF.

The gene calls are TRBV27 and TRBJ1-2; 7 bases line up with TRBD1. CDR1 and CDR2 from the germline V gene are MNHEY and SMNVEV (reference sequence). J lost 5 bases, V lost 3 bases, and 9 bases had no gene match. The CDR3 covers 15 residues. Here the CDR3 reads CASSFSIQGIYGYTF. CDR3 in DNA: TGTGCCAGCAGTTTCTCCATACAGGGGATTTATGGCTACACCTTC.

V gene TRBV10-3 combines with J gene TRBJ1-6, with D perhaps matching TRBD1 (5 bases). The ends were cut back, 3 bases at V and 7 bases at J, with 10 bases in the middle. The CDR3 runs to 14 residues. Germline CDR1 and CDR2: ENHRY and SYGVKD. CDR3 protein: CAISEGVANSPLHF. The CDR3 nucleotides are TGTGCCATCAGTGAAGGGGTTGCCAATTCACCCCTCCACTTT.

V is TRBV20-1 and J is TRBJ2-7; 14 nucleotides line up with TRBD2. V shed 3 bases, J shed 5 bases, and the junction held 9 bases outside the gene matches. The CDR3 contains 16 residues. Germline-derived CDR1 and CDR2 are DFQATT and SNEGSKA (reference sequence). The CDR3 nucleotides read TGCAGTGCTAGTCGCGGACTAGCGGGAGGATCAGACGAGCAGTACTTC. Translation: CSASRGLAGGSDEQYF.

This clone appeared a few times. A junction boundary mismatches the germline segment, possibly from a read error. Other nucleotide sequences in the sample specify the same CDR3. V gene TRBV9 combines with J gene TRBJ2-3, with D possibly TRBD1 on 5 matching bases. This CDR3 has 16 amino acids. Germline CDR1 and CDR2: SGDLS and YYNGEE. The CDR3 region has the DNA TGTGCCAGCAGCGTGGGTCCCGACAGCCTCACATATACGCAGTATTTT. Its translation: CASSVGPDSLTYTQYF. Full variable domain (remainder filled in from reference TRBV9 and TRBJ2-3): DSGVTQTPKHLITATGQRVTLRCSPRSGDLSVYWYQQSLDQGLQFLIQYYNGEERAKGNILERFSAQQFPDLHSELNLSSLELGDSALYFCASSVGPDSLTYTQYFGPGTRLTVL.

J is TRBJ2-2 and V is TRBV6-5; 9 nucleotides align to TRBD1. CDR3 length: 14 residues. Per the germline V gene, CDR1 is MNHEY and CDR2 is SVGAGI. V was pared by 6 bases and J by 7 bases, with 6 bases of the junction left unmatched. CDR3 sequence (DNA): TGTGCCAGCAGGATAGGGACAGGGAGCGGGGAGCTGTTTTTT. Residues: CASRIGTGSGELFF.

V and J are TRBV3-1 (or the pseudogene TRBV3-2) and TRBJ1-2; D unclear. The V end lost 2 bases, the J end lost 7 bases, and 11 bases lay between the germline ends. The CDR3 has 13 residues. CDR1 and CDR2 from the germline V gene are LGHDT and YNNKEL (reference sequence). CDR3 loop: CASSQLRASGYTF. The DNA of the CDR3 is TGTGCCAGCAGCCAACTCAGAGCGAGTGGCTACACCTTC.

This chain joins TRBV19 and TRBJ1-5; no reliable D call. The CDR3 is 15 amino acids. Germline CDR1 LNHDA, CDR2 SQIVND (reference sequence). V shed 3 bases and J shed 0 bases, with 9 bases lying between them. This CDR3 reads CASSMEGSSNQPQHF. In nucleotides, the CDR3 is TGTGCCAGTAGTATGGAAGGGAGTAGCAATCAGCCCCAGCATTTT.